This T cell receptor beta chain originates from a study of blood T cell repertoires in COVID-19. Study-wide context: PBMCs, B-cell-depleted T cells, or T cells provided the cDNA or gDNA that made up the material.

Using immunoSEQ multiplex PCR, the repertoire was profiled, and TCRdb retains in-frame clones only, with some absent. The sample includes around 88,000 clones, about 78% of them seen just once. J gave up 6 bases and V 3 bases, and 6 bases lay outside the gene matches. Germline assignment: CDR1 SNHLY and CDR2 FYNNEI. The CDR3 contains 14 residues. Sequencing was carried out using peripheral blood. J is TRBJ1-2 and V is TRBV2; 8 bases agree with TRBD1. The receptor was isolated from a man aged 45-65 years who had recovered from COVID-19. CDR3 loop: CASSEDRVPHGYTF. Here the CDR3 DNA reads TGTGCCAGCAGTGAGGACAGGGTTCCCCATGGCTACACCTTC.